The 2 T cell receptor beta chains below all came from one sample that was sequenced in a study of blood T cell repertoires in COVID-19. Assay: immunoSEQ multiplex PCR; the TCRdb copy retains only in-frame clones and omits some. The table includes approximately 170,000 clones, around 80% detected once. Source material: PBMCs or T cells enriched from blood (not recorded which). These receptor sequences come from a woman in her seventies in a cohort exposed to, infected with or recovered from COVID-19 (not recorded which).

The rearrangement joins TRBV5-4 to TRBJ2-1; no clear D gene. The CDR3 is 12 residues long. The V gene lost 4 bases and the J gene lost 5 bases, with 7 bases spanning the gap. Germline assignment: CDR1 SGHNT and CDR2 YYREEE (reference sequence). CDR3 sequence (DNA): TGTGCCAGCAGCGGTTTAGACAATGAGCAGTTCTTC. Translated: CASSGLDNEQFF.

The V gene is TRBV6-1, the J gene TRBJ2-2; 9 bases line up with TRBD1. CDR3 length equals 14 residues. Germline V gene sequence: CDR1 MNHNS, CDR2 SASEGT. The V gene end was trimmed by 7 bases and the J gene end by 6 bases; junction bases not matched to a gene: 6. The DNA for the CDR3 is TGTGCCAGCACTTGGGACAGGGAGGCCGGGGAGCTGTTTTTT. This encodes CASTWDREAGELFF.